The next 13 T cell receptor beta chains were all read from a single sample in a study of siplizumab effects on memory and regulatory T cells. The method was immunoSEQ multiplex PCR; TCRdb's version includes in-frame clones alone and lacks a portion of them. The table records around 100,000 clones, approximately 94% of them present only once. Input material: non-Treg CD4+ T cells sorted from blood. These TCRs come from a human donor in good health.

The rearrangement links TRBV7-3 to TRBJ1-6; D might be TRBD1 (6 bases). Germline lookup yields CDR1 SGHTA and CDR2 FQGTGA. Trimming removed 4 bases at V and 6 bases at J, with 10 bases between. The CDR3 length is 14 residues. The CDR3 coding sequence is TGTGCCAGCAGCTACGCCAGGGGTAATTCACCCCTCCACTTT. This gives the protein CASSYARGNSPLHF.

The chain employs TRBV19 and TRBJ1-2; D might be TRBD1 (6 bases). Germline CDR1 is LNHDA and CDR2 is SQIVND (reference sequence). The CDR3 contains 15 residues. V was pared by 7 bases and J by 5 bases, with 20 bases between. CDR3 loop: CASINQASQGYGYTF. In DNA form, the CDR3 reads TGTGCCAGTATCAACCAAGCCTCCCAGGGGTATGGCTACACCTTC.

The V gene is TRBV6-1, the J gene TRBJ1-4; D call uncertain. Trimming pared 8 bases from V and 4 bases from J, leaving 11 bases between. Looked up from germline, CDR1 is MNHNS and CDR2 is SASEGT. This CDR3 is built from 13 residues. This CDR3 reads CASLDGLNEKLFF. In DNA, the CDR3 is TGTGCCAGCCTGGACGGTCTTAATGAAAAACTGTTTTTT.

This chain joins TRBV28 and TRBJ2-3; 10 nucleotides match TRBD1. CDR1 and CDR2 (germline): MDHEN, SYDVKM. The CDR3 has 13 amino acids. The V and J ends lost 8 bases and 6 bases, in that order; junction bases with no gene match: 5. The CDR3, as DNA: TGTGCCAGCTACGACAGGGGGCTGGATACGCAGTATTTT. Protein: CASYDRGLDTQYF.

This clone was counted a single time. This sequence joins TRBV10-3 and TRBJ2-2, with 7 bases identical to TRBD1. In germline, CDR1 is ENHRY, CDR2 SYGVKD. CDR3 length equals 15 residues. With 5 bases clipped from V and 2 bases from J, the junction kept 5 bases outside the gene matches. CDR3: CAISRDSSNTGELFF. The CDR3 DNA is TGTGCCATCAGTCGGGACAGTTCCAACACCGGGGAGCTGTTTTTT.

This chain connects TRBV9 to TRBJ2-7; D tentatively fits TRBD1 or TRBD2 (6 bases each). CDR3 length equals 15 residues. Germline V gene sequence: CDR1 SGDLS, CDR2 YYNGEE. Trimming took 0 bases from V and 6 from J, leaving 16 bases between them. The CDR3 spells CASSVEVGGLSEQYF. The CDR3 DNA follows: TGTGCCAGCAGCGTAGAAGTTGGGGGGCTCTCCGAGCAGTACTTC.

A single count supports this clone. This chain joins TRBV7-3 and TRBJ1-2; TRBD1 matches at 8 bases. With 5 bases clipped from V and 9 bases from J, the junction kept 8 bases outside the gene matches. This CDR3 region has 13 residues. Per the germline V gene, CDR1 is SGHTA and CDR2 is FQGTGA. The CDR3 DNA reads TGTGCCAGCAGCCCGACAGGGGAGGAAAGCTACACCTTC. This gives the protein CASSPTGEESYTF.

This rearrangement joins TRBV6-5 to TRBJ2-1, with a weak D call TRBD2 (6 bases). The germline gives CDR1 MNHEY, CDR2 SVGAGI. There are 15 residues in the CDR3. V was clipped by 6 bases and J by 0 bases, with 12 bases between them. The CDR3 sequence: CASRGGRFSYNEQFF. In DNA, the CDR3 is TGTGCCAGCAGGGGAGGACGGTTCTCCTACAATGAGCAGTTCTTC.

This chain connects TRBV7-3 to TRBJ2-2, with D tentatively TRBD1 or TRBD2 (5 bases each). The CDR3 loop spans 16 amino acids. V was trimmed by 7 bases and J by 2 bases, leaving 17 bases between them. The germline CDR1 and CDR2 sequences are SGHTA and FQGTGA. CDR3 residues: CASTRRGPSNTGELFF. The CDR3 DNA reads TGTGCCAGCACCCGAAGGGGACCCAGTAACACCGGGGAGCTGTTTTTT.

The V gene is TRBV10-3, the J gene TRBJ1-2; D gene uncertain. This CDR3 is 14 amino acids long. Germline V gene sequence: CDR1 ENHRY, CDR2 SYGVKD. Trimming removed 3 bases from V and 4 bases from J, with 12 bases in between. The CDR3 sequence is CAISDGSFSYGYTF. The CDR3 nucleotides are TGTGCCATCAGTGATGGGTCATTTAGCTATGGCTACACCTTC.

The CDR3 sequence: CASSEGLAGGETQYF. Here the CDR3 DNA reads TGTGCCAGCAGTGAGGGACTAGCGGGAGGGGAGACCCAGTACTTC. The chain joins TRBV2 to TRBJ2-5, with 16 bases fitting TRBD2. CDR1 and CDR2 from the germline V gene are SNHLY and FYNNEI. With V trimmed by 3 bases and J by 5 bases, 0 bases remained unmatched. This CDR3 is 15 amino acids long.

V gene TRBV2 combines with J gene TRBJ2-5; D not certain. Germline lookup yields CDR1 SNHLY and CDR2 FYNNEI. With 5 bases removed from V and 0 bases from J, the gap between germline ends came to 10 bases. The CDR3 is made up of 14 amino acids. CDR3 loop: CASSRASNQETQYF. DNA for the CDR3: TGTGCCAGCAGTCGGGCCTCTAACCAAGAGACCCAGTACTTC.

The CDR3 spells CSVEGGEKLFF. CDR3 DNA sequence: TGCAGCGTTGAAGGGGGGGAAAAACTGTTTTTT. The chain employs TRBV29-1 and TRBJ1-4, with D perhaps matching TRBD1 (5 bases). The CDR3 extends over 11 amino acids. Trimming took 1 base from V and 8 from J, leaving 5 bases between them. The germline CDR1 and CDR2 sequences are SQVTM and ANQGSEA. The whole variable domain, remainder taken from reference TRBV29-1 and TRBJ1-4, is SAVISQKPSRDICQRGTSLTIQCQVDSQVTMMFWYRQQPGQSLTLIATANQGSEATYESGFVIDKFPISRPNLTFSTLTVSNMSPEDSSIYLCSVEGGEKLFFGSGTQLSVL.